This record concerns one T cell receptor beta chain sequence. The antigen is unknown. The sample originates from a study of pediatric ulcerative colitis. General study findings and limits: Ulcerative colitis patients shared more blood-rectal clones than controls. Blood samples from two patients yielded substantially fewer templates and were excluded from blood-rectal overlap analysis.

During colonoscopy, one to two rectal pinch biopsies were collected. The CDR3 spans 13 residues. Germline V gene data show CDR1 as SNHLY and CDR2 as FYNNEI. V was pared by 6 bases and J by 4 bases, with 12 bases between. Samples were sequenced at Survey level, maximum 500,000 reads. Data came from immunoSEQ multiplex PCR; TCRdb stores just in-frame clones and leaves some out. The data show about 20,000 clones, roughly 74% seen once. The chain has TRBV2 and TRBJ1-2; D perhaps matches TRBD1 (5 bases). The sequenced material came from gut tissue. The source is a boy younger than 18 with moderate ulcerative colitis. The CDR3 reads CASRRDGAYGYTF. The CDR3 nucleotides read TGTGCCAGCAGACGGGACGGGGCCTATGGCTACACCTTC.